This TCR beta chain was obtained from a study of shared clonotypes between healthy human individuals. CDR1 is SGHRS and CDR2 is YFSETQ in the germline V gene. The length of the CDR3 is 18 residues. With V trimmed by 4 bases and J by 3 bases, 12 bases remained unmatched. Assay: immunoSEQ multiplex PCR; the TCRdb copy retains only in-frame clones and omits some. Here the sample spans about 1.1 million clones, around three quarters being singletons. This sequence joins TRBV5-1 and TRBJ2-5, with 13 nucleotides matching TRBD2. Sequenced material: memory CD4+ T cells from PBMCs. Indicated subset: CD45RA-negative fraction. The receptor comes from a man younger than 35 in good health. Some clones in this sample may be carry-over from other donors' samples. Written as DNA, the CDR3 is TGCGCCAGCAGCGGGTTTACCGGACTAGCGGGAGAAGAAGAGACCCAGTACTTC. Its protein is CASSGFTGLAGEEETQYF. Looking up the rest from reference TRBV5-1 and TRBJ2-5 gives the full variable domain: KAGVTQTPRYLIKTRGQQVTLSCSPISGHRSVSWYQQTPGQGLQFLFEYFSETQRNKGNFPGRFSGRQFSNSRSEMNVSTLELGDSALYLCASSGFTGLAGEEETQYFGPGTRLLVL.